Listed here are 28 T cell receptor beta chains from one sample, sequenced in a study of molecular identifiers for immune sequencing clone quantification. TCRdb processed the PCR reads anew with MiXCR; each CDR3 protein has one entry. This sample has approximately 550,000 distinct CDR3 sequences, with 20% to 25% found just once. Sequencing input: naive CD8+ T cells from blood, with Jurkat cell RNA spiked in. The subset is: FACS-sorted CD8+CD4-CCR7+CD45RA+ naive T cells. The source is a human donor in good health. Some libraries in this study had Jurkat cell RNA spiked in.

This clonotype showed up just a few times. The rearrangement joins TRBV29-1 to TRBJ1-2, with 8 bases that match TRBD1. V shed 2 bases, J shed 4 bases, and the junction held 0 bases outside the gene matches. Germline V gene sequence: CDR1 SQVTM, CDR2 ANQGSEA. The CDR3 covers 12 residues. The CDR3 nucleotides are TGCAGCGTTGAACAGGGGGCCTATGGCTACACCTTC. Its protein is CSVEQGAYGYTF.

In nucleotides, the CDR3 is TGTGCCATCAGTGTTTCCGGAAGCTCCTACAATGAGCAGTTCTTC. Translating it yields CAISVSGSSYNEQFF. The chain employs TRBV10-3 and TRBJ2-1; D is unresolved. With 4 bases removed from V and 0 bases from J, the gap between germline ends came to 10 bases. CDR1 ENHRY and CDR2 SYGVKD come from the germline V gene. CDR3 size: 15 residues.

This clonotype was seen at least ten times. The CDR3 DNA follows: TGTGCCAGCAGTACCCAGACCCCCCTACCAGGGACCGGGGAGCTGTTTTTT. This sequence encodes CASSTQTPLPGTGELFF. J is TRBJ2-2 and V is TRBV6-2 or TRBV6-3; TRBD1 might be the D (5 bases). The CDR3 runs to 17 residues. CDR1 and CDR2 from the germline V gene are MNHEY and SVGEGT. Trimming cost V 5 bases and J 5 bases, with 21 bases left between them.

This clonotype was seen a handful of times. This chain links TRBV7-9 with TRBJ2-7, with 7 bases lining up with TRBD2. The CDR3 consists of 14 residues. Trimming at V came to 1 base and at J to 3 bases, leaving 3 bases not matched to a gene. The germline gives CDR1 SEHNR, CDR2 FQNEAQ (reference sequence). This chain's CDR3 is CASSLVERDYEQYF. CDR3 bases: TGTGCCAGCAGCTTAGTCGAGCGGGACTACGAGCAGTACTTC.

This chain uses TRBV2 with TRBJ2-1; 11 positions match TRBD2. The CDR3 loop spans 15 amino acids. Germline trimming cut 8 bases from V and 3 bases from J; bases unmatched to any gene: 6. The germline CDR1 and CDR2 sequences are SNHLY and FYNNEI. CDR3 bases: TGTGCCAGCCTTAGCGGGAGGGCCGACTACAATGAGCAGTTCTTC. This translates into CASLSGRADYNEQFF. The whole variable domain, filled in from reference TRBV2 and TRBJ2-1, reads EPEVTQTPSHQVTQMGQEVILRCVPISNHLYFYWYRQILGQKVEFLVSFYNNEISEKSEIFDDQFSVERPDGSNFTLKIRSTKLEDSAMYFCASLSGRADYNEQFFGPGTRLTVL.

CDR3 sequence: CASSPSRQKNIQYF. CDR3 in DNA: TGTGCCAGCAGTCCCAGCAGACAGAAAAACATTCAGTACTTC. The J gene is TRBJ2-4, the V gene TRBV27; tentatively, D is TRBD1 (5 bases). This CDR3 has 14 residues. Trimming shortened V by 5 bases and J by 4 bases, and 12 bases separated the two germline ends. Germline CDR1 and CDR2: MNHEY and SMNVEV (reference sequence).

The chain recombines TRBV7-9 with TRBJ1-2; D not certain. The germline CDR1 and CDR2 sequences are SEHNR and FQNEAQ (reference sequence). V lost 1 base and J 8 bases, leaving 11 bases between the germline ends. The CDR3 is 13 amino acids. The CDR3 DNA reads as TGTGCCAGCAGCTTAGTAGGATCGTACGGCTACACCTTC. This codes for CASSLVGSYGYTF.

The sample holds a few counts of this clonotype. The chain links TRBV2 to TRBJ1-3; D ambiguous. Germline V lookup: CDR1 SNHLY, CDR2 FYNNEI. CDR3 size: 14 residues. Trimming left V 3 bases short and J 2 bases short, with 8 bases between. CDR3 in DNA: TGTGCCAGCAGTGACAGTATGGCTGGAAACACCATATATTTT. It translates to CASSDSMAGNTIYF.

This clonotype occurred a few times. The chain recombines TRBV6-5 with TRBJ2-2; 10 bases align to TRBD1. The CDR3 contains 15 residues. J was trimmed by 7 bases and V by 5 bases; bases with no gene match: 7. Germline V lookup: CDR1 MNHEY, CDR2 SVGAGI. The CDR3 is CASSHGTGEGGELFF. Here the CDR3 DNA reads TGTGCCAGCAGTCACGGGACAGGGGAAGGCGGGGAGCTGTTTTTT.

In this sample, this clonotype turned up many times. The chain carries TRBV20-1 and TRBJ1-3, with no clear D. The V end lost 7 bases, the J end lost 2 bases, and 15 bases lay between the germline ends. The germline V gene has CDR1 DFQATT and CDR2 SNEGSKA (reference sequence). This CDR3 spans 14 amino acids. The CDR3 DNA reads TGCAGTGTTCAGAACGTTGATACTGGAAACACCATATATTTT. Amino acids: CSVQNVDTGNTIYF.

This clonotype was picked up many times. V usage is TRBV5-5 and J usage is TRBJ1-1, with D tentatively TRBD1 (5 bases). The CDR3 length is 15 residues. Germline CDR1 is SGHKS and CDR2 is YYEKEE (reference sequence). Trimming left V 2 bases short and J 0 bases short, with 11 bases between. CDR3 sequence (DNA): TGTGCCAGCAGCTTAACGGGACCCATGAACACTGAAGCTTTCTTT. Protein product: CASSLTGPMNTEAFF.

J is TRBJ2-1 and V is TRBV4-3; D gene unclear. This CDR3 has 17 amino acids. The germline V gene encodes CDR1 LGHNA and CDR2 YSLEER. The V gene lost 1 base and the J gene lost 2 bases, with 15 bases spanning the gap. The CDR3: CASSQGSSGSTYNEQFF. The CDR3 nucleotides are TGCGCCAGCAGCCAAGGAAGTAGTGGTAGTACCTACAATGAGCAGTTCTTC.

Written as DNA, the CDR3 is TGTGCCAGCAGCCAAGTGGGCGACAGGACTAACTCACCCCTCCACTTT. Protein sequence: CASSQVGDRTNSPLHF. V usage is TRBV4-2 and J usage is TRBJ1-6; weak D call: TRBD1 (6 bases). Germline V lookup: CDR1 LGHNA, CDR2 YNFKEQ. CDR3 length: 16 amino acids. Trimming took off 1 base at V and 10 bases at J, with 17 bases between the two ends.

CDR3 coding DNA: TGTGCCAGCAGCATCGGGACAGGGGCGATCAACCAAGAGACCCAGTACTTC. Protein product: CASSIGTGAINQETQYF. J is TRBJ2-5 and V is TRBV28, with 10 nucleotides matching TRBD1. The V gene end was trimmed by 6 bases and the J gene end by 0 bases; junction bases not matched to a gene: 10. The CDR3 consists of 17 residues. The germline CDR1 and CDR2 sequences are MDHEN and SYDVKM.

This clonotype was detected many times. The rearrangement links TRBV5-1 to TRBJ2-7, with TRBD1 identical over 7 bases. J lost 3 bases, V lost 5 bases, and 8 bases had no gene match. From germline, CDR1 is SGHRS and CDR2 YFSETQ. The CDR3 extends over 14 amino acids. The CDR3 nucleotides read TGCGCCAGCAGATCGCAGGGACAGTACTACGAGCAGTACTTC. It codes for CASRSQGQYYEQYF.

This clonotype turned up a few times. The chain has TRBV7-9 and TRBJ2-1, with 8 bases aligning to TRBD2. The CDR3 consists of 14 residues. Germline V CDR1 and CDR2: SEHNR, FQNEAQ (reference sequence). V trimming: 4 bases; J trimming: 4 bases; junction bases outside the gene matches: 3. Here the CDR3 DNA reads TGTGCCAGCAGCTCCACTAGCGGATACAATGAGCAGTTCTTC. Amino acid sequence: CASSSTSGYNEQFF. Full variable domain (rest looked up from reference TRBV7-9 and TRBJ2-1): DTGVSQNPRHKITKRGQNVTFRCDPISEHNRLYWYRQTLGQGPEFLTYFQNEAQLEKSRLLSDRFSAERPKGSFSTLEIQRTEQGDSAMYLCASSSTSGYNEQFFGPGTRLTVL.

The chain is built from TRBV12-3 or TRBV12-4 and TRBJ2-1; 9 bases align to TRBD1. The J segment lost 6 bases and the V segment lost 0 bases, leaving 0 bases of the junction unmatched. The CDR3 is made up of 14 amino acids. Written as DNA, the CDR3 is TGTGCCAGCAGTTTAGCGACAGGGGGCAATGAGCAGTTCTTC. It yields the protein CASSLATGGNEQFF.

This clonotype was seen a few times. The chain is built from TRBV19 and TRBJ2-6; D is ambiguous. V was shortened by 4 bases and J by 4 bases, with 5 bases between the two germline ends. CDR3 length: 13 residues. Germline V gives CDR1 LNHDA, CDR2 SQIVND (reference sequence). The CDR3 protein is CASSTTGANVLTF. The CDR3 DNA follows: TGTGCCAGTAGTACGACGGGGGCCAACGTCCTGACTTTC.

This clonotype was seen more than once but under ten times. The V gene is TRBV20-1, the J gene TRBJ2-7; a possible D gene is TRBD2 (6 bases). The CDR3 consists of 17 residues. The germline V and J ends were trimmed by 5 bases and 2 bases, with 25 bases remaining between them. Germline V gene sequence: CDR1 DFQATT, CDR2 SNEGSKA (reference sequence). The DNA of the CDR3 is TGCAGTGCTGAACAGGTCCCCGGGGGAGGCCTTGCCTACGAGCAGTACTTC. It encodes CSAEQVPGGGLAYEQYF.

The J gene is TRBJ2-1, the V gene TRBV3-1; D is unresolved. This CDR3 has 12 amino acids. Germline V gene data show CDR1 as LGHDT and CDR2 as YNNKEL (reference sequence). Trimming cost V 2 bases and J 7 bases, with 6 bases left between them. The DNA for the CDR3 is TGTGCCAGCAGCCAATACTTTAATGAGCAGTTCTTC. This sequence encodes CASSQYFNEQFF.

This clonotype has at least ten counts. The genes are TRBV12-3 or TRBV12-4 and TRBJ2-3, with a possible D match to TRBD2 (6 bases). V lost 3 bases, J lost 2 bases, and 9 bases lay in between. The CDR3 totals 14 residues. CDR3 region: CASSLAGLTDTQYF. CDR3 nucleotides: TGTGCCAGCAGTTTGGCGGGGCTCACAGATACGCAGTATTTT.

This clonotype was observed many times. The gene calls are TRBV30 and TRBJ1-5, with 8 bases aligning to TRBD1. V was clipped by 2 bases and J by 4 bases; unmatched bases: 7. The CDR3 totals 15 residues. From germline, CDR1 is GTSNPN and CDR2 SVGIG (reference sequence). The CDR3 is CAWSLGQVPNQPQHF. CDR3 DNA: TGTGCCTGGAGTCTGGGACAGGTCCCTAATCAGCCCCAGCATTTT.

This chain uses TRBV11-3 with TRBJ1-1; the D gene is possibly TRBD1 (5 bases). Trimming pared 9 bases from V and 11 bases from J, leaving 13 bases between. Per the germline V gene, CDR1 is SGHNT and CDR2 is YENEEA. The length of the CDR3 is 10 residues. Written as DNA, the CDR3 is TGTGCCAGTATGGGGCCAGATGCTTTCTTT. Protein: CASMGPDAFF.

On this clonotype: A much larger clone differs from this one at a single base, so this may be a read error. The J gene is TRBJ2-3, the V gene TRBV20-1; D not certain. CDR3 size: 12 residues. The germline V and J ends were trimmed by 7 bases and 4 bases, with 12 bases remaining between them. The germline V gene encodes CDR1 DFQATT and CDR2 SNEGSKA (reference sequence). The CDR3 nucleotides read TGCAGTGGTGTCACAGCTGCAGATACGCAGTATTTT. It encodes CSGVTAADTQYF.

CDR3 loop: CASSGAGSQETQYF. In DNA form, the CDR3 reads TGTGCCAGCAGTGGTGCGGGGTCACAAGAGACCCAGTACTTC. The rearrangement joins TRBV25-1 to TRBJ2-5; D perhaps matches TRBD2 (6 bases). CDR1 and CDR2 from the germline V gene are MGHDK and SYGVNS. V lost 4 bases and J lost 2, with 11 bases in between. CDR3 size: 14 residues.

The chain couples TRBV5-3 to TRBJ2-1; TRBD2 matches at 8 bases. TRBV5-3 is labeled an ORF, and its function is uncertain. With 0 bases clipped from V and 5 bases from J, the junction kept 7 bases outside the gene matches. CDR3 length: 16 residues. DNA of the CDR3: TGTGCCAGAAGCTTGGCCGGACTAGCAGAGAACAATGAGCAGTTCTTC. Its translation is CARSLAGLAENNEQFF.

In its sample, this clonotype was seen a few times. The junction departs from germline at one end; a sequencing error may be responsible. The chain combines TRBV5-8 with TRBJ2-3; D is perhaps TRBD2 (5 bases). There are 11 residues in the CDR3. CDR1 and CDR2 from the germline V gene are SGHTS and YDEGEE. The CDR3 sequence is CASSLVGEGFF. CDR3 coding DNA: TGTGCCAGCAGCTTGGTCGGGGAAGGGTTTTTT.

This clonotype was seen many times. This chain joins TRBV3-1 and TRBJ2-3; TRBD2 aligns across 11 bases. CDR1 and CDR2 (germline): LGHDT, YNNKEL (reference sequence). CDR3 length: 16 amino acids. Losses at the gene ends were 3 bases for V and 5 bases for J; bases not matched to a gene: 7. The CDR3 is CASSHLLAGDQDTQYF. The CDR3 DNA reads TGTGCCAGCAGCCATCTACTAGCGGGGGACCAAGATACGCAGTATTTT.